Included here is one T cell receptor beta chain sequence, with context. This record comes from a study of blood T cell repertoires in COVID-19. Study overall: Samples representing acute and convalescent COVID-19 were sourced from the United States, Italy and Spain.

The CDR3 sequence is 14 residues long. Trimming stripped 3 bases from V and 6 bases from J, with 9 bases between. Germline V lookup: CDR1 LGHDT, CDR2 YNNKEL (reference sequence). Some clones are missing from TCRdb's copy, which holds only in-frame ones; the method was immunoSEQ multiplex PCR. The data hold approximately 13,000 clones, with 73% observed a single time. The sequenced sample consisted of peripheral blood. The gene calls are TRBV3-1 (or the pseudogene TRBV3-2) and TRBJ1-6; a weak D match, TRBD1 (5 bases). This TCR was recovered from a boy between 2 and 10 years old with active or convalescent COVID-19. The CDR3 DNA follows: TGTGCCAGCAGCCAGGGGGGGAGTAATTCACCCCTCCACTTT. This sequence encodes CASSQGGSNSPLHF.